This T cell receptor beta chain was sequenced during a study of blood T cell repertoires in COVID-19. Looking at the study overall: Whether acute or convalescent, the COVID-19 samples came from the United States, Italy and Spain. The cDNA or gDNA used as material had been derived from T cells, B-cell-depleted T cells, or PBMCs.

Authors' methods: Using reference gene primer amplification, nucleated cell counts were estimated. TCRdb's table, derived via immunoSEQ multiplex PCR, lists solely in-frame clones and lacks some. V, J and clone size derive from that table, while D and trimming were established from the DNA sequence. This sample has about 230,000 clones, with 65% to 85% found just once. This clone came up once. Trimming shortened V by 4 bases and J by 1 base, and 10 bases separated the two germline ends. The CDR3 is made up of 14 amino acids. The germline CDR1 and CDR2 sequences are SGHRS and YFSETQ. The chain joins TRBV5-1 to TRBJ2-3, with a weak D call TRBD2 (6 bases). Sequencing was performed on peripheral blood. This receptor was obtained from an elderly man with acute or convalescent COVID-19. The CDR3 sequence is CASSTGGGTDTQYF. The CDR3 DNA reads TGCGCCAGCAGCACGGGCGGGGGCACAGATACGCAGTATTTT.